This paragraph covers one T cell receptor (beta chain) sequence. Germline-derived CDR1 and CDR2 are SEHNR and FQNEAQ (reference sequence). The CDR3 spans 16 residues. Unmatched junction bases numbered 7, after V lost 5 bases and J lost 0 bases. This record belongs to a study of blood T cell repertoires in COVID-19. On the study more broadly: Acute and convalescent COVID-19 samples came from the United States, Italy and Spain. The analysed material was cDNA or gDNA that came from T cells, B-cell-depleted T cells, or PBMCs.

Sequencing was performed with immunoSEQ multiplex PCR; in TCRdb, only in-frame clones are kept and a portion is missing. The data contain fewer than 300,000 clones, around 81% of them seen just once; the ten biggest clones take up 2.5% to 3%. The receptor was derived from a woman between 55 and 75 years old with active or convalescent COVID-19. The chain employs TRBV7-9 and TRBJ1-2; TRBD1 agrees at 9 bases. The sample taken for sequencing was peripheral blood. The CDR3 bases are TGTGCCAGCAGCCGAATCGGACAGGGGCCTAACTATGGCTACACCTTC. This gives the protein CASSRIGQGPNYGYTF.